The following is a TCR beta chain sequence with its context. Antigen specificity is unknown. Germline CDR1 reads MDHEN; CDR2 reads SYDVKM. The CDR3 totals 14 residues. The V gene lost 5 bases and the J gene lost 2 bases, with 9 bases spanning the gap. Clones were sequenced by immunoSEQ multiplex PCR, and TCRdb holds only the in-frame ones, with some missing. The table shows roughly 8,300 clones, with approximately 85% occurring only once. This specimen comes from a study of immune evolution from preneoplasia to lung adenocarcinoma. Study-level background: HLA loss of heterozygosity: 5.5% to 8.5% AIS, about 14% MIA, about 35% ADC, none AAH.

General study findings and limits: Clonality was highest in normal lung, lower in later-stage lesions apparently. From normal lung to invasive adenocarcinoma, top clone frequencies appeared to decrease.

After pathologic assessment, macro-dissection selected premalignant or tumor cells for extraction. Material: FFPE minimally invasive lung adenocarcinoma tissue. This TCR was sampled from a person between 70 and 80 years old with lung adenocarcinoma. The chain recombines TRBV28 with TRBJ1-4, with D uncertain. The CDR3 reads CASSTIVTNEKLFF. The CDR3 coding sequence is TGTGCCAGCAGTACTATAGTCACTAATGAAAAACTGTTTTTT.